This T cell receptor beta chain was sequenced for a study of cytotoxic CD8 clonotypes in ibrutinib-treated CLL. Study conclusions and caveats: Clonality went up at the time of ibrutinib response, stayed stable in sustained remission, and later dropped back toward its baseline level at progression.

Deletions cut 6 bases from V and 4 bases from J, with 18 bases between. CDR3 length: 16 amino acids. From germline, CDR1 is WNHNN and CDR2 SYGVQD (reference sequence). The table came from immunoSEQ multiplex PCR; TCRdb's copy has only in-frame clones and leaves some out. The sample has roughly 63,000 clones; approximately 57% are singletons. Turning to this clone: The antigen is undetermined.

The rearrangement joins TRBV10-1 to TRBJ2-2; D may be TRBD1 (5 bases). The sequence derives from a human donor with chronic lymphocytic leukemia. The sample consisted of PBMCs, taken after 12 months of ibrutinib treatment. CDR3 nucleotide sequence: TGCGCCAGCAGCCTAGGGGTGCCGAGACCCACCGGGGAGCTGTTTTTT. The encoded protein is CASSLGVPRPTGELFF.